Below, 24 T cell receptor beta chains from the same sample are listed, as sequenced in a study of shared clonotypes between healthy human individuals. The repertoire was sequenced with immunoSEQ multiplex PCR; TCRdb's copy has only in-frame clones and lacks some. The repertoire holds approximately 530,000 clones, less than 96% seen once, with roughly 0.06% in the top ten. Sequencing was performed on naive CD4+ T cells sorted from blood. Stated subset: CD45RA+ positively selected. The receptors come from a woman in her 30s in good health.

The rearrangement uses TRBV7-9 and TRBJ2-5, with TRBD2 matching over 7 bases. The J call is in doubt because the DNA end fits TRBJ2-7 better. This CDR3 comprises 17 residues. In germline, CDR1 is SEHNR, CDR2 FQNEAQ (reference sequence). The CDR3 DNA follows: TGTGCCAGCAGCTTTCAGGGCTGGCGGGAGAGCTCCTACGAGCAGTACTTC. It translates to CASSFQGWRESSYEQYF.

The chain couples TRBV2 to TRBJ1-1; D is uncertain. This CDR3 is 17 amino acids long. Per germline, CDR1 SNHLY and CDR2 FYNNEI. The ends were cut back, 2 bases at V and 2 bases at J, with 18 bases in the middle. The CDR3 protein is CASSEFLGPLSNTEAFF. The DNA of the CDR3 is TGTGCCAGCAGTGAATTCTTAGGGCCTCTCTCAAACACTGAAGCTTTCTTT.

CDR3 nucleotides: TGTGCCAGCAGCGTAGGTACCAGCTCCGACTACGAGCAGTACTTC. Amino acid sequence: CASSVGTSSDYEQYF. The J gene is TRBJ2-7, the V gene TRBV9; D is uncertain. The CDR3 is made up of 15 amino acids. Trimming stripped 0 bases from V and 3 bases from J, with 13 bases between. Germline CDR1 reads SGDLS; CDR2 reads YYNGEE. Full variable domain (rest looked up from reference TRBV9 and TRBJ2-7): DSGVTQTPKHLITATGQRVTLRCSPRSGDLSVYWYQQSLDQGLQFLIQYYNGEERAKGNILERFSAQQFPDLHSELNLSSLELGDSALYFCASSVGTSSDYEQYFGPGTRLTVT.

V is TRBV9 and J is TRBJ1-5; 12 bases align to TRBD1. After removal of 3 bases from V and 9 bases from J, the junction contained 4 bases not matched to a gene. Germline CDR1 is SGDLS and CDR2 is YYNGEE. The CDR3 totals 14 residues. CDR3 nucleotides: TGTGCCAGCAGCGCCGGGACAGGGGGCTGGCCCCAGCATTTT. As protein: CASSAGTGGWPQHF.

This chain links TRBV6-5 with TRBJ2-7, with 10 bases identical to TRBD1. Germline V lookup: CDR1 MNHEY, CDR2 SVGAGI. V lost 5 bases to trimming and J lost 2 bases; unmatched junction nucleotides: 3. The CDR3 has 14 residues. The CDR3 reads CASSDRGRTYEQYF. The CDR3 region has the DNA TGTGCCAGCAGTGACAGGGGGCGAACCTACGAGCAGTACTTC.

The chain couples TRBV5-1 to TRBJ2-5; TRBD2 matches at 10 bases. Germline V gene data show CDR1 as SGHRS and CDR2 as YFSETQ. CDR3 length: 15 amino acids. After removal of 2 bases from V and 5 bases from J, the junction contained 6 bases not matched to a gene. The CDR3 nucleotides read TGCGCCAGCAGCTTCGGACTAGCGGAGGGGGAGACCCAGTACTTC. It is translated as CASSFGLAEGETQYF.

The chain combines TRBV27 with TRBJ2-1; 7 nucleotides match TRBD2. V gave up 10 bases and J gave up 8 bases; unmatched junction bases: 11. Germline V CDR1 and CDR2: MNHEY, SMNVEV (reference sequence). This CDR3 comprises 13 residues. CDR3 in DNA: TGTGCCACCGCCGGGGGGTCCTTCGATGAGCAGTTCTTC. It yields the protein CATAGGSFDEQFF.

CDR3 coding DNA: TGTGCCAGCAGCCTCCGCCAAGGATCTACCTACGAGCAGTACTTC. Protein product: CASSLRQGSTYEQYF. J is TRBJ2-7 and V is TRBV7-6; no clear D gene. V was shortened by 5 bases and J by 2 bases, with 16 bases between the two germline ends. Germline lookup yields CDR1 SGHVS and CDR2 FNYEAQ. This CDR3 is built from 15 residues. Based on the CDR3 plus reference TRBV7-6 and TRBJ2-7, the full variable domain is GAGVSQSPRYKVTKRGQDVALRCDPISGHVSLYWYRQALGQGPEFLTYFNYEAQQDKSGLPNDRFSAERPEGSISTLTIQRTEQRDSAMYRCASSLRQGSTYEQYFGPGTRLTVT.

The chain recombines TRBV5-5 with TRBJ2-7, with D perhaps TRBD1 (6 bases). The CDR3 extends over 17 amino acids. CDR1 is SGHKS, CDR2 YYEKEE, per germline (reference sequence). V gave up 2 bases and J gave up 2 bases, with 20 bases separating them. CDR3 region: CASSFRGAGTTAYEQYF. The CDR3 DNA follows: TGTGCCAGCAGCTTTCGAGGGGCCGGGACAACAGCCTACGAGCAGTACTTC. Complete variable domain (other parts from reference TRBV5-5 and TRBJ2-7): DAGVTQSPTHLIKTRGQQVTLRCSPISGHKSVSWYQQVLGQGPQFIFQYYEKEERGRGNFPDRFSARQFPNYSSELNVNALLLGDSALYLCASSFRGAGTTAYEQYFGPGTRLTVT.

The chain combines TRBV5-1 with TRBJ2-1, with TRBD2 identical over 8 bases. The CDR3 length is 14 residues. Trimming at V came to 7 bases and at J to 1 base, leaving 4 bases not matched to a gene. Germline CDR1 SGHRS, CDR2 YFSETQ. CDR3 in amino acids: CASGAGESYNEQFF. In nucleotides, the CDR3 is TGCGCCAGCGGAGCGGGAGAATCCTACAATGAGCAGTTCTTC.

J is TRBJ1-1 and V is TRBV10-2, with D perhaps matching TRBD1 (6 bases). This CDR3 spans 16 amino acids. The germline V and J ends were trimmed by 5 bases and 0 bases, with 16 bases remaining between them. Germline V CDR1 and CDR2: WSHSY, SAAADI. The CDR3, as DNA: TGCGCCAGCAGTCCGAAACGAGACAGGTTGAACACTGAAGCTTTCTTT. Translated, it gives CASSPKRDRLNTEAFF.

The chain links TRBV2 to TRBJ1-1; TRBD1 might be the D (6 bases). The CDR3 covers 15 residues. V lost 7 bases to trimming and J lost 5 bases, with 20 bases between them. The V gene's germline CDR1 is SNHLY and CDR2 FYNNEI. DNA for the CDR3: TGTGCCAGCACCCTAATGGGGGGGCGGCGGACTGAAGCTTTCTTT. It yields the protein CASTLMGGRRTEAFF.

The chain uses TRBV2 and TRBJ2-7, with D possibly matching TRBD1 (6 bases). The CDR3 extends over 14 amino acids. Germline values: CDR1 SNHLY, CDR2 FYNNEI. V lost 6 bases and J 5 bases, leaving 17 bases between the germline ends. This CDR3 is CASSPLTGQDEQYF. The CDR3 coding sequence is TGTGCCAGCAGCCCCTTGACAGGCCAGGACGAGCAGTACTTC.

This chain connects TRBV19 to TRBJ1-2, with D uncertain. The CDR3 has 13 residues. CDR1 LNHDA and CDR2 SQIVND come from the germline V gene (reference sequence). V was shortened by 3 bases and J by 3 bases, with 8 bases between the two germline ends. CDR3 protein: CASSMPTDYGYTF. As DNA, the CDR3 is TGTGCCAGTAGTATGCCCACAGACTATGGCTACACCTTC.

CDR3 in DNA: TGTGCCAGCAGCTTAGTGGGGGGCCAGGAGCTGTTTTTT. Its protein is CASSLVGGQELFF. This chain uses TRBV7-9 with TRBJ2-2; D tentatively reads TRBD1 or TRBD2 (6 bases each). V was clipped by 1 base and J by 10 bases, with 10 bases between them. The length of the CDR3 is 13 residues. Germline CDR1 is SEHNR and CDR2 is FQNEAQ (reference sequence).

The chain recombines TRBV20-1 with TRBJ2-7; D remains ambiguous. This CDR3 comprises 11 residues. V was clipped by 7 bases and J by 7 bases, with 14 bases between them. Looked up from germline, CDR1 is DFQATT and CDR2 is SNEGSKA (reference sequence). The CDR3 sequence is CSGRLNGEQYF. The CDR3 DNA follows: TGCAGTGGGAGACTCAATGGGGAGCAGTACTTC.

This clone was found once. The chain employs TRBV18 and TRBJ2-7; the D is unclear. The CDR3 loop spans 16 amino acids. CDR1 is KGHSH and CDR2 is LQKENI in the germline V gene. The V gene lost 0 bases and the J gene lost 3 bases, with 15 bases spanning the gap. The CDR3, as DNA: TGTGCCAGCTCACCACCGTCCCCAGCTACAAGCTACGAGCAGTACTTC. It yields the protein CASSPPSPATSYEQYF.

V gene TRBV5-6 combines with J gene TRBJ2-3; 14 positions match TRBD2. Looked up from germline, CDR1 is SGHDT and CDR2 is YYEEEE. This CDR3 has 16 residues. After removal of 4 bases from V and 10 bases from J, the junction contained 11 bases not matched to a gene. The CDR3 DNA is TGTGCCAGCAGCGGGCCGGGACTAGCGGGAGTTCTTCCGCAGTATTTT. Translated: CASSGPGLAGVLPQYF.

V usage is TRBV27 and J usage is TRBJ2-7, with a weak D call TRBD2 (6 bases). The CDR3 has 12 residues. Trimming cost V 2 bases and J 7 bases, with 9 bases left between them. Germline V gene data show CDR1 as MNHEY and CDR2 as SMNVEV (reference sequence). The CDR3 here is CASSLRGREQYF. The CDR3 DNA is TGTGCCAGCAGTTTAAGAGGGAGGGAGCAGTACTTC.

The chain couples TRBV19 to TRBJ2-7; TRBD1 matches 8 bases. CDR1 LNHDA and CDR2 SQIVND come from the germline V gene (reference sequence). V was pared by 4 bases and J by 9 bases, with 11 bases of the junction left unmatched. This CDR3 contains 14 residues. The CDR3 coding sequence is TGTGCCAGTAGTACCCAAAGACAGGGGAAGGCGCAGTACTTC. Its translation is CASSTQRQGKAQYF.

The V call is TRBV6-5, the J call TRBJ2-2, with a tentative D call TRBD1 (5 bases). Germline lookup yields CDR1 MNHEY and CDR2 SVGAGI. V was clipped by 0 bases and J by 4 bases, with 9 bases between them. The CDR3 covers 15 residues. This CDR3 is CASSYSFQGTGELFF. As DNA, the CDR3 is TGTGCCAGCAGTTACTCATTCCAGGGCACCGGGGAGCTGTTTTTT.

This clone was counted once. The rearrangement uses TRBV6-6 and TRBJ2-1; 11 positions agree with TRBD2. The CDR3 consists of 15 residues. Germline CDR1 reads MNHNY; CDR2 reads SVGAGI (reference sequence). The V and J ends lost 6 bases and 4 bases, in that order; junction bases with no gene match: 5. The CDR3 DNA reads as TGTGCCAGCAGAGCCGGGACTAGCGGATACAATGAGCAGTTCTTC. Translation gives CASRAGTSGYNEQFF.

The rearrangement joins TRBV10-2 to TRBJ2-7; TRBD1 aligns across 8 bases. This CDR3 has 14 residues. Germline trimming cut 4 bases from V and 5 bases from J; bases unmatched to any gene: 7. The germline CDR1 and CDR2 sequences are WSHSY and SAAADI. The CDR3 spells CASSATGGGNEQYF. CDR3 bases: TGCGCCAGCAGTGCTACAGGGGGAGGAAACGAGCAGTACTTC.

About this clone: Other DNA variants within this sample encode the same CDR3. This chain joins TRBV19 and TRBJ2-1; D gene unclear. Trimming shortened V by 1 base and J by 4 bases, and 8 bases separated the two germline ends. The CDR3 is 14 amino acids. From germline, CDR1 is LNHDA and CDR2 SQIVND (reference sequence). The CDR3 nucleotides are TGTGCCAGTAGTATAGGGTTGCCTTACAATGAGCAGTTCTTC. This translates into CASSIGLPYNEQFF.